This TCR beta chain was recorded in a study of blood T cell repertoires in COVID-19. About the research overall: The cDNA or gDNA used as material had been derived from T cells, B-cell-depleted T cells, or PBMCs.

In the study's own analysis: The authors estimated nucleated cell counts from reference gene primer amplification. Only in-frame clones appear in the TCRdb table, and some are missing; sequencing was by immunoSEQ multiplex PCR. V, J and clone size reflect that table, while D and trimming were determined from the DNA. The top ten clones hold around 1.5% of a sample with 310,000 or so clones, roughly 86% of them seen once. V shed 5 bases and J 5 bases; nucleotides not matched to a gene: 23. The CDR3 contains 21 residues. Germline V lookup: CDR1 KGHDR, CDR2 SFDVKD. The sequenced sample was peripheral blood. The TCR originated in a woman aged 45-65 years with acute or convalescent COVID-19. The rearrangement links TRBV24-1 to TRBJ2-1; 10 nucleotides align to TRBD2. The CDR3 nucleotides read TGTGCCACCAGTGCCCCTCCGGGCGGGCTAGCGGGGGATATGCTCCACAATGAGCAGTTCTTC. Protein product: CATSAPPGGLAGDMLHNEQFF.